One TCR beta chain is described in this entry. The primer mix had 60 Vbeta and 13 Jbeta primers. Assay used: immunoSEQ multiplex PCR; TCRdb lists only in-frame clones, some missing. The sample holds 150,000 to 200,000 clones, over 65% seen once. This entry belongs to a study of cytomegalovirus exposure and HLA in healthy donors. This sequence originates from a woman between 35 and 50 years old in good health and CMV-seropositive. Sequencing used PBMCs.

CDR3 sequence reads: CASSWGGAEETQYF. CDR3 nucleotide sequence: TGTGCCAGCAGTTGGGGAGGGGCAGAAGAGACCCAGTACTTC. This sequence joins TRBV7-2 and TRBJ2-5; 7 bases align to TRBD2. Germline lookup yields CDR1 SGHTA and CDR2 FQGNSA. CDR3 length: 14 amino acids. Trimming removed 6 bases from V and 3 bases from J; junction bases left unmatched: 7.